The 24 T cell receptor beta chains below were found in one sample sequenced in a study of shared clonotypes between healthy human individuals. Clones were read by immunoSEQ multiplex PCR, and TCRdb kept only the in-frame ones, dropping some. The sample has about 2.4 million clones, around 94% seen once. The sequenced sample consisted of naive CD4+ T cells sorted from blood. Subset of the sample: CD45RA+ positively selected. The receptors come from a man aged 18 to 30 in good health.

The V and J genes are TRBV11-2 and TRBJ2-1, with 11 bases fitting TRBD2. V was pared by 1 base and J by 8 bases, with 7 bases of the junction left unmatched. This CDR3 region has 16 residues. Germline CDR1 and CDR2: SGHAT and FQNNGV. The CDR3: CASSLGSSGRMYEQFF. The CDR3 DNA reads as TGTGCCAGCAGCTTAGGGTCTAGCGGGAGGATGTATGAGCAGTTCTTC. Full variable domain (outside the CDR3, taken from reference TRBV11-2 and TRBJ2-1): EAGVAQSPRYKIIEKRQSVAFWCNPISGHATLYWYQQILGQGPKLLIQFQNNGVVDDSQLPKDRFSAERLKGVDSTLKIQPAKLEDSAVYLCASSLGSSGRMYEQFFGPGTRLTVL.

The rearrangement links TRBV7-2 to TRBJ2-1; 7 bases are shared with TRBD2. Germline V gives CDR1 SGHTA, CDR2 FQGNSA. The length of the CDR3 is 14 residues. Trimming at V came to 5 bases and at J to 7 bases, leaving 8 bases not matched to a gene. The CDR3 nucleotides read TGTGCCAGCAGCCCCCGACTAGCACTTAATGAGCAGTTCTTC. Its protein product is CASSPRLALNEQFF.

The genes are TRBV11-2 and TRBJ1-3; 7 nucleotides match TRBD1. Germline V gene sequence: CDR1 SGHAT, CDR2 FQNNGV. The length of the CDR3 is 15 residues. Germline trimming cut 10 bases from V and 2 bases from J; bases unmatched to any gene: 11. The CDR3, as DNA: TGTGCCACCACCCCGACAGGGAAGACTGGAAACACCATATATTTT. This gives the protein CATTPTGKTGNTIYF. Variable domain in full (rest from reference TRBV11-2 and TRBJ1-3): EAGVAQSPRYKIIEKRQSVAFWCNPISGHATLYWYQQILGQGPKLLIQFQNNGVVDDSQLPKDRFSAERLKGVDSTLKIQPAKLEDSAVYLCATTPTGKTGNTIYFGEGSWLTVV.

The rearrangement uses TRBV5-1 and TRBJ1-1; D is perhaps TRBD1 (5 bases). Looked up from germline, CDR1 is SGHRS and CDR2 is YFSETQ. V was trimmed by 2 bases and J by 1 base, leaving 9 bases between them. The length of the CDR3 is 14 residues. CDR3 nucleotide sequence: TGCGCCAGCAGCTTTCAGAGGGGGAACACTGAAGCTTTCTTT. Translating gives CASSFQRGNTEAFF.

The chain couples TRBV10-3 to TRBJ2-2, with D possibly called TRBD1 or TRBD2 (5 bases each). Per the germline V gene, CDR1 is ENHRY and CDR2 is SYGVKD. The CDR3 consists of 17 residues. V was cut by 0 bases and J by 2 bases, with 13 bases left in between. The CDR3 DNA is TGTGCCATCAGTGAGTCGGCCCCGGGGCTAAACACCGGGGAGCTGTTTTTT. Translation: CAISESAPGLNTGELFF.

This chain joins TRBV5-4 and TRBJ2-3, with 10 bases that match TRBD2. This CDR3 is 14 amino acids long. The J segment lost 3 bases and the V segment lost 3 bases, leaving 1 base of the junction unmatched. Per germline, CDR1 SGHNT and CDR2 YYREEE (reference sequence). The CDR3 loop is CASSWTSGTDTQYF. For the CDR3, the DNA is TGTGCCAGCAGCTGGACTAGCGGAACAGATACGCAGTATTTT.

J is TRBJ1-3 and V is TRBV18, with D possibly matching TRBD1 (6 bases). Germline values: CDR1 KGHSH, CDR2 LQKENI. The ends were cut back, 2 bases at V and 1 base at J, with 12 bases in the middle. This CDR3 is 16 amino acids long. The CDR3 protein is CASSPNNQGSGNTIYF. The CDR3 nucleotides read TGTGCCAGCTCACCAAACAACCAGGGGTCTGGAAACACCATATATTTT. The full variable domain, rest sourced from reference TRBV18 and TRBJ1-3, is NAGVMQNPRHLVRRRGQEARLRCSPMKGHSHVYWYRQLPEEGLKFMVYLQKENIIDESGMPKERFSAEFPKEGPSILRIQQVVRGDSAAYFCASSPNNQGSGNTIYFGEGSWLTVV.

The chain joins TRBV5-1 to TRBJ1-1, with D unclear. The CDR3 sequence is 15 residues long. Trimming shortened V by 5 bases and J by 1 base, and 15 bases separated the two germline ends. Germline lookup yields CDR1 SGHRS and CDR2 YFSETQ. For the CDR3, the DNA is TGCGCCAGCAGTATAGGCTGGCAAGGGAACACTGAAGCTTTCTTT. Residues: CASSIGWQGNTEAFF.

V gene TRBV6-6 combines with J gene TRBJ1-1; TRBD1 matches 7 bases. V lost 2 bases, J lost 7 bases, and 7 bases stayed unmatched. The CDR3 covers 14 residues. CDR1 is MNHNY and CDR2 is SVGAGI in the germline V gene (reference sequence). The CDR3 nucleotides read TGTGCCAGCAGTTACCCAGGACAGGAGGTTGAAGCTTTCTTT. Protein sequence: CASSYPGQEVEAFF.

V and J are TRBV2 and TRBJ2-1; 7 nucleotides match TRBD1. After removal of 8 bases from V and 6 bases from J, the junction contained 7 bases not matched to a gene. Germline V lookup: CDR1 SNHLY, CDR2 FYNNEI. There are 13 residues in the CDR3. CDR3 loop: CASRTGTVNEQFF. The DNA of the CDR3 is TGTGCCAGCCGGACGGGGACAGTCAATGAGCAGTTCTTC.

This chain uses TRBV29-1 with TRBJ1-1; 7 nucleotides agree with TRBD1. CDR3 length equals 12 residues. V gave up 3 bases and J gave up 5 bases; unmatched junction bases: 3. The germline CDR1 and CDR2 sequences are SQVTM and ANQGSEA. The CDR3 DNA follows: TGCAGCGTTGAGAGGGGGCGGACTGAAGCTTTCTTT. This sequence encodes CSVERGRTEAFF.

The V gene is TRBV14, the J gene TRBJ2-3, with TRBD2 identical over 10 bases. CDR1 and CDR2 (germline): SGHDN, FVKESK. Trimming at V came to 8 bases and at J to 1 base, leaving 0 bases not matched to a gene. This CDR3 is built from 13 residues. Written as DNA, the CDR3 is TGTGCCAGCGGGACTAGCGGCACAGATACGCAGTATTTT. This sequence encodes CASGTSGTDTQYF.

The V gene is TRBV11-2, the J gene TRBJ2-5, with TRBD2 identical over 9 bases. Per germline, CDR1 SGHAT and CDR2 FQNNGV. This CDR3 has 14 residues. The V and J ends lost 7 bases and 3 bases, in that order; junction bases with no gene match: 6. This chain's CDR3 is CASKPGLAKETQYF. CDR3 sequence (DNA): TGTGCCAGCAAGCCGGGACTAGCTAAAGAGACCCAGTACTTC.

The chain couples TRBV6-5 to TRBJ2-1; D might be TRBD1 or TRBD2, each matching 5 bases. V was cut by 6 bases and J by 4 bases, with 10 bases left in between. CDR1 is MNHEY, CDR2 SVGAGI, per germline. The CDR3 runs to 13 residues. CDR3 nucleotides: TGTGCCAGCAGAGGGACGGCGTACAATGAGCAGTTCTTC. Translated, it gives CASRGTAYNEQFF.

The chain recombines TRBV19 with TRBJ1-5; D is possibly TRBD1 (5 bases). This CDR3 region has 12 residues. V gave up 7 bases and J gave up 4 bases, with 8 bases separating them. Per germline, CDR1 LNHDA and CDR2 SQIVND (reference sequence). The CDR3 is CASNYRNQPQHF. CDR3 nucleotides: TGTGCCAGTAATTACAGGAATCAGCCCCAGCATTTT.

V gene TRBV29-1 combines with J gene TRBJ2-3, with D perhaps matching TRBD1 or TRBD2 (6 bases each). The CDR3 has 16 residues. Germline CDR1 and CDR2: SQVTM and ANQGSEA. Trimming pared 5 bases from V and 5 bases from J, leaving 23 bases between. This chain's CDR3 is CSVPSSGGQWGDTQYF. The DNA for the CDR3 is TGCAGCGTTCCCTCCAGTGGGGGGCAATGGGGAGATACGCAGTATTTT.

This clone was seen just once. The chain combines TRBV5-1 with TRBJ2-5; no clear D. Germline V lookup: CDR1 SGHRS, CDR2 YFSETQ. This CDR3 is built from 11 residues. With 4 bases removed from V and 4 bases from J, the gap between germline ends came to 5 bases. Here the CDR3 reads CASSNTETQYF. The CDR3 DNA reads TGCGCCAGCAGCAATACAGAGACCCAGTACTTC.

This clone showed up just once. The chain joins TRBV5-1 to TRBJ2-5; 7 bases line up with TRBD2. Germline values: CDR1 SGHRS, CDR2 YFSETQ. The CDR3 sequence is 15 residues long. V dropped 4 bases and J dropped 5; count of bases not matched to a gene: 11. The CDR3: CASSLEVQGGETQYF. The CDR3 nucleotides read TGCGCCAGCAGCCTGGAGGTCCAGGGAGGGGAGACCCAGTACTTC.

V and J are TRBV29-1 and TRBJ2-1; 9 positions match TRBD1. The germline V gene has CDR1 SQVTM and CDR2 ANQGSEA. This CDR3 is built from 15 residues. With V trimmed by 6 bases and J by 7 bases, 13 bases remained unmatched. CDR3 DNA sequence: TGCAGCGTGCGGGCCGGGACAGGGAAAGGGAATGAGCAGTTCTTC. It encodes CSVRAGTGKGNEQFF.

The chain recombines TRBV6-6 with TRBJ1-3; the D gene is possibly TRBD1 (5 bases). This CDR3 region has 13 residues. V lost 6 bases to trimming and J lost 4 bases, with 10 bases between them. Germline CDR1 is MNHNY and CDR2 is SVGAGI (reference sequence). For the CDR3, the DNA is TGTGCCAGCAGCCAGGGTTTCGGAAACACCATATATTTT. Translating it yields CASSQGFGNTIYF.

V gene TRBV28 combines with J gene TRBJ1-5, with TRBD1 as a possible D gene (5 bases). V was trimmed by 5 bases and J by 6 bases, leaving 17 bases between them. Germline V gene sequence: CDR1 MDHEN, CDR2 SYDVKM. The CDR3 covers 15 residues. CDR3 region: CASSPSRGVGQPQHF. CDR3 in DNA: TGTGCCAGCAGTCCGAGCCGGGGGGTGGGTCAGCCCCAGCATTTT.

The chain carries TRBV30 and TRBJ2-1; 7 nucleotides agree with TRBD2. The CDR3 spans 12 residues. The J segment lost 7 bases and the V segment lost 0 bases, leaving 0 bases of the junction unmatched. Germline V gene sequence: CDR1 GTSNPN, CDR2 SVGIG (reference sequence). The DNA for the CDR3 is TGTGCCTGGAGTGTAGCGGGGAATGAGCAGTTCTTC. Translating gives CAWSVAGNEQFF.

The table lists this clone with a few counts. This rearrangement joins TRBV6-1 to TRBJ1-2, with D tentatively TRBD1 (5 bases). Trimming stripped 9 bases from V and 4 bases from J, with 6 bases between. Per germline, CDR1 MNHNS and CDR2 SASEGT. The CDR3 length is 10 residues. CDR3 loop: CASGAYGYTF. The CDR3 DNA follows: TGTGCCAGTGGGGCCTATGGCTACACCTTC.

This chain joins TRBV6-5 and TRBJ1-2; D remains ambiguous. Germline lookup yields CDR1 MNHEY and CDR2 SVGAGI. This CDR3 has 15 residues. V was cut by 0 bases and J by 0 bases, with 8 bases left in between. The CDR3 loop is CASSYSINSNYGYTF. CDR3 in DNA: TGTGCCAGCAGTTACTCGATCAACTCTAACTATGGCTACACCTTC.